The 19 T cell receptor beta chains given below trace back to one sample, sequenced in a study of shared clonotypes between healthy human individuals. The repertoire was sequenced with immunoSEQ multiplex PCR; TCRdb's copy has only in-frame clones and lacks some. The sample consists of approximately 1.1 million clones, 70% to 80% of them appearing once. The sequencing sample was made of memory CD4+ T cells from PBMCs. Indicated subset: CD45RA-negative fraction. Source of these receptors: a man younger than 35 in good health. Some clones in this sample may be carry-over from other donors' samples.

This clone was seen only once. CDR3 amino acids: CASSEYLVDYNEQFF. In DNA, the CDR3 is TGTGCCAGCAGTGAATATCTCGTCGACTACAATGAGCAGTTCTTC. The genes are TRBV6-1 and TRBJ2-1; D ambiguous. The CDR3 runs 15 residues. The V gene's germline CDR1 is MNHNS and CDR2 SASEGT. The ends were cut back, 2 bases at V and 3 bases at J, with 11 bases in the middle.

The count of this clone is one. This rearrangement joins TRBV30 to TRBJ1-4; TRBD1 aligns across 7 bases. CDR3 length: 15 residues. The germline V gene encodes CDR1 GTSNPN and CDR2 SVGIG (reference sequence). The V and J ends lost 0 bases and 5 bases, in that order; junction bases with no gene match: 6. CDR3 protein: CAWSVGGQRNEKLFF. The CDR3 DNA sequence: TGTGCCTGGAGTGTAGGGGGCCAGCGAAATGAAAAACTGTTTTTT.

The gene calls are TRBV7-2 and TRBJ2-1; 8 bases align to TRBD2. The CDR3 is 16 amino acids. V lost 2 bases and J lost 7; bases outside the gene matches: 10. Germline CDR1 SGHTA, CDR2 FQGNSA. CDR3 loop: CASSLLSGGLRNEQFF. The CDR3 DNA sequence: TGTGCCAGCAGCTTATTGAGCGGGGGTCTCCGGAATGAGCAGTTCTTC. Full variable domain (outside the CDR3, taken from reference TRBV7-2 and TRBJ2-1): GAGVSQSPSNKVTEKGKDVELRCDPISGHTALYWYRQSLGQGLEFLIYFQGNSAPDKSGLPSDRFSAERTGGSVSTLTIQRTQQEDSAVYLCASSLLSGGLRNEQFFGPGTRLTVL.

The chain employs TRBV27 and TRBJ1-1; 8 positions match TRBD1. The CDR3 loop spans 13 amino acids. The V gene end was trimmed by 6 bases and the J gene end by 4 bases; junction bases not matched to a gene: 4. Germline values: CDR1 MNHEY, CDR2 SMNVEV (reference sequence). This chain's CDR3 is CASRIQGGTEAFF. The CDR3 bases are TGTGCCAGCAGGATACAGGGGGGCACTGAAGCTTTCTTT.

This clone was detected only a few times. This chain connects TRBV15 to TRBJ2-2; D is possibly TRBD2 (6 bases). There are 14 residues in the CDR3. Trimming removed 1 base from V and 6 bases from J, with 9 bases in between. Germline lookup yields CDR1 LNHNV and CDR2 YYDKDF (reference sequence). This chain's CDR3 is CATSRGGTAGELFF. The CDR3 DNA reads as TGTGCCACCAGCAGAGGGGGGACTGCCGGGGAGCTGTTTTTT.

The chain uses TRBV7-2 and TRBJ2-7, with D possibly being TRBD2 (6 bases). Germline V gives CDR1 SGHTA, CDR2 FQGNSA. Trimming took 6 bases from V and 2 from J, leaving 14 bases between them. CDR3 length equals 14 residues. The CDR3 sequence: CASRRDPTTYEQYF. The CDR3 coding sequence is TGTGCCAGCAGGCGGGACCCTACTACCTACGAGCAGTACTTC.

This chain links TRBV6-6 with TRBJ2-7, with TRBD2 matching over 13 bases. This CDR3 contains 15 residues. V gave up 2 bases and J gave up 4 bases; unmatched junction bases: 2. Per the germline V gene, CDR1 is MNHNY and CDR2 is SVGAGI (reference sequence). The CDR3: CASSYRTSGSYEQYF. The CDR3 region has the DNA TGTGCCAGCAGTTACCGGACTAGCGGGAGTTACGAGCAGTACTTC.

This chain uses TRBV29-1 with TRBJ2-2, with no clear D. Germline V lookup: CDR1 SQVTM, CDR2 ANQGSEA. Trimming shortened V by 2 bases and J by 1 base, and 2 bases separated the two germline ends. This CDR3 has 12 amino acids. CDR3 sequence reads: CSVERNTGELFF. The CDR3 bases are TGCAGCGTTGAACGGAACACCGGGGAGCTGTTTTTT.

This clone was detected only once. The sample holds other DNA sequences that translate to the same CDR3. The chain joins TRBV30 to TRBJ2-7; D might be TRBD1 or TRBD2, each matching 5 bases. The CDR3 loop spans 14 amino acids. Looked up from germline, CDR1 is GTSNPN and CDR2 is SVGIG (reference sequence). The germline V and J ends were trimmed by 0 bases and 1 base, with 10 bases remaining between them. CDR3 DNA: TGTGCCTGGAGTGTTGGGGGAGTGTCCTACGAGCAGTACTTC. Protein product: CAWSVGGVSYEQYF.

At least ten counts were recorded for this clone. This may stem from a read error, because a much larger clone lies one nucleotide away. This chain joins TRBV5-1 and TRBJ2-1, with TRBD2 matching over 14 bases. V lost 2 bases and J lost 0; bases outside the gene matches: 1. CDR1 is SGHRS and CDR2 is YFSETQ in the germline V gene. The CDR3 length is 17 residues. The CDR3 nucleotides are TGCGCCAGCAGCTTAGGGACTAGCGGGAGCTCCTACAATGAGCAGTTCTTC. Protein product: CASSLGTSGSSYNEQFF. The full variable domain, its missing parts supplied by reference TRBV5-1 and TRBJ2-1, is KAGVTQTPRYLIKTRGQQVTLSCSPISGHRSVSWYQQTPGQGLQFLFEYFSETQRNKGNFPGRFSGRQFSNSRSEMNVSTLELGDSALYLCASSLGTSGSSYNEQFFGPGTRLTVL.

The rearrangement joins TRBV7-9 to TRBJ1-2; 8 bases are a match to TRBD1. The V gene's germline CDR1 is SEHNR and CDR2 FQNEAQ (reference sequence). V lost 0 bases, J lost 7 bases, and 10 bases stayed unmatched. CDR3 length equals 16 residues. The CDR3 spells CASSLALDRELGGYTF. The DNA for the CDR3 is TGTGCCAGCAGCTTAGCTTTGGACAGGGAGCTTGGTGGCTACACCTTC.

This clone was detected only a few times. The CDR3 loop is CASRRTSGMGTGELFF. The DNA for the CDR3 is TGCGCCAGCAGACGGACTAGCGGGATGGGCACCGGGGAGCTGTTTTTT. The rearrangement uses TRBV4-3 and TRBJ2-2; 12 bases line up with TRBD2. CDR3 length: 16 residues. V gave up 6 bases and J gave up 4 bases; unmatched junction bases: 6. CDR1 and CDR2 (germline): LGHNA, YSLEER.

V gene TRBV5-1 combines with J gene TRBJ2-7; D is ambiguous. The CDR3 is made up of 15 amino acids. Trimming removed 1 base from V and 6 bases from J, with 17 bases in between. Germline V lookup: CDR1 SGHRS, CDR2 YFSETQ. CDR3 bases: TGCGCCAGCAGCTTGAACAGCGTTGGCCCCCTCGAGCAGTACTTC. Residues: CASSLNSVGPLEQYF.

V usage is TRBV5-6 and J usage is TRBJ2-3; D remains unclear. V shed 1 base and J shed 6 bases, with 3 bases lying between them. The germline V gene encodes CDR1 SGHDT and CDR2 YYEEEE. This CDR3 contains 11 residues. This chain's CDR3 is CASSLKDTQYF. The CDR3, as DNA: TGTGCCAGCAGCTTGAAGGATACGCAGTATTTT. Filled out from reference TRBV5-6 and TRBJ2-3, the complete variable domain reads DAGVTQSPTHLIKTRGQQVTLRCSPKSGHDTVSWYQQALGQGPQFIFQYYEEEERQRGNFPDRFSGHQFPNYSSELNVNALLLGDSALYLCASSLKDTQYFGPGTRLTVL.

This clone was picked up one time. This chain uses TRBV18 with TRBJ2-5; 8 bases line up with TRBD1. CDR1 KGHSH and CDR2 LQKENI come from the germline V gene. The CDR3 runs to 16 residues. The V segment lost 1 base and the J segment 5 bases; nucleotides outside the gene matches: 9. CDR3 DNA sequence: TGTGCCAGCTCACCACGCACGCAGGGGGCTGGGGAGACCCAGTACTTC. This translates into CASSPRTQGAGETQYF.

This rearrangement joins TRBV29-1 to TRBJ2-1; 9 positions agree with TRBD2. V shed 5 bases and J 6 bases; nucleotides not matched to a gene: 11. The germline CDR1 and CDR2 sequences are SQVTM and ANQGSEA. The CDR3 spans 15 residues. CDR3 sequence (DNA): TGCAGCGTTAAAAGACTAGCGGAGACGGTCAATGAGCAGTTCTTC. It is translated as CSVKRLAETVNEQFF.

The rearrangement links TRBV5-5 to TRBJ2-7; TRBD2 matches at 11 bases. The V segment lost 7 bases and the J segment 3 bases; nucleotides outside the gene matches: 9. Germline V gene lookup returns CDR1 SGHKS and CDR2 YYEKEE (reference sequence). The CDR3 sequence is 15 residues long. CDR3 DNA sequence: TGTGCCAGCGTTTACTCGACTAGCGGGAACTACGAGCAGTACTTC. Translation: CASVYSTSGNYEQYF.

The chain's CDR3 is CASSDLRSGNTIYF. CDR3 DNA sequence: TGCGCCAGCAGCGATCTCCGCTCTGGAAACACCATATATTTT. The V gene is TRBV5-1, the J gene TRBJ1-3; D is unclear. The CDR3 is 14 residues long. Looked up from germline, CDR1 is SGHRS and CDR2 is YFSETQ. Trimming left V 4 bases short and J 0 bases short, with 8 bases between.

The chain is built from TRBV5-1 and TRBJ2-7, with D tentatively TRBD1 or TRBD2 (5 bases each). V was pared by 10 bases and J by 3 bases, with 17 bases between. Germline V gives CDR1 SGHRS, CDR2 YFSETQ. The CDR3 contains 13 residues. As DNA, the CDR3 is TGCGCCCTCCCGAGGGGCCGTCACTACGAGCAGTACTTC. Translating it yields CALPRGRHYEQYF.